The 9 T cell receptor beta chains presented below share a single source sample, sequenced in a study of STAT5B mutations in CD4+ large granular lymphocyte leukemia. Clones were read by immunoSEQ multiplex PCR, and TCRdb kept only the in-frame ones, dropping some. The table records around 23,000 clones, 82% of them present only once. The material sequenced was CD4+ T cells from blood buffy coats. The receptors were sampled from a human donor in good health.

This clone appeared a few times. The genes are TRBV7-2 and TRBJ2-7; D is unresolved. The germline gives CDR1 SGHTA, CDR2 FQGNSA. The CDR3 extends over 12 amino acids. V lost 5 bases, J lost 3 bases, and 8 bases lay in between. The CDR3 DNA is TGTGCCAGCAGCCCCACCTACTACGAGCAGTACTTC. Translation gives CASSPTYYEQYF.

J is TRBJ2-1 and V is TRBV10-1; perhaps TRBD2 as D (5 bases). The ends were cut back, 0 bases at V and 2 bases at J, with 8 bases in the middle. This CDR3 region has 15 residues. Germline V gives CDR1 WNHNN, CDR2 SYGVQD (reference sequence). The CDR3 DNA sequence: TGCGCCAGCAGTGAGTCGCTAGCTCCCTACAATGAGCAGTTCTTC. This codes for CASSESLAPYNEQFF.

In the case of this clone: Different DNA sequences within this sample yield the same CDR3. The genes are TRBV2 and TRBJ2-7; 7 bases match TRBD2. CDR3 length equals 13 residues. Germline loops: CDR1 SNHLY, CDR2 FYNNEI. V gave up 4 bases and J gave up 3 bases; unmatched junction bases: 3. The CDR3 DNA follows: TGTGCCAGCAGTGGCGGGAGTAACTACGAGCAGTACTTC. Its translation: CASSGGSNYEQYF.

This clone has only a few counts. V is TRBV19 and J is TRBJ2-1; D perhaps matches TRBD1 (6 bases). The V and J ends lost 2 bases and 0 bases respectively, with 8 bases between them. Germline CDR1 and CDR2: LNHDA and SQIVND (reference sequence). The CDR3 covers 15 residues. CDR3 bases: TGTGCCAGTAGTATAAGGGGGAGCTCCTACAATGAGCAGTTCTTC. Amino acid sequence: CASSIRGSSYNEQFF.

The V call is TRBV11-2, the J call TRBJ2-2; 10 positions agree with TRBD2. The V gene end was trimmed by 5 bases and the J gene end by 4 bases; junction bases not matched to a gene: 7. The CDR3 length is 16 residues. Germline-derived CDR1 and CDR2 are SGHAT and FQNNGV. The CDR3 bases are TGTGCCAGCAGCCAAGAGCGGGGGGGACCCACCGGGGAGCTGTTTTTT. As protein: CASSQERGGPTGELFF.

As DNA, the CDR3 is TGTGCCAGTAGTACGGACGGCCTCTCTGGGGCCAACGTCCTGACTTTC. Amino acid sequence: CASSTDGLSGANVLTF. V gene TRBV19 combines with J gene TRBJ2-6, with D unclear. CDR1 is LNHDA, CDR2 SQIVND, per germline (reference sequence). The V gene lost 4 bases and the J gene lost 0 bases, with 10 bases spanning the gap. The CDR3 sequence is 16 residues long.

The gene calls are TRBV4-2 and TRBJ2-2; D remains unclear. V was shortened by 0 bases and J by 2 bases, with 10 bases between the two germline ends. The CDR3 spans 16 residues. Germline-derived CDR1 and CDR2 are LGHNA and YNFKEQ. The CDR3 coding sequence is TGTGCCAGCAGCCAAGAAGCCGGATATAACACCGGGGAGCTGTTTTTT. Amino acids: CASSQEAGYNTGELFF.

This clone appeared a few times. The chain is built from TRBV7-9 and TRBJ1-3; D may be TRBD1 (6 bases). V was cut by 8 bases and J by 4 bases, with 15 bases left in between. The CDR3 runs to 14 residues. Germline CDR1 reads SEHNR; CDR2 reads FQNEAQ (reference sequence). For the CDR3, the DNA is TGTGCCAGCGGTAGGGGGTCACCCGGAAACACCATATATTTT. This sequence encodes CASGRGSPGNTIYF.

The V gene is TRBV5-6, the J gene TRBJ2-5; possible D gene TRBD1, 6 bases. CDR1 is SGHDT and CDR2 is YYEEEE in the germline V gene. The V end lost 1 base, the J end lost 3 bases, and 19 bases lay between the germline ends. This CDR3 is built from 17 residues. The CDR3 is CASSLFLGRQEEETQYF. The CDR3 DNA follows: TGTGCCAGCAGCTTGTTTCTTGGAAGACAGGAGGAAGAGACCCAGTACTTC. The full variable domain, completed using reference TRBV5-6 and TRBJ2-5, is DAGVTQSPTHLIKTRGQQVTLRCSPKSGHDTVSWYQQALGQGPQFIFQYYEEEERQRGNFPDRFSGHQFPNYSSELNVNALLLGDSALYLCASSLFLGRQEEETQYFGPGTRLLVL.